This record looks at one T cell receptor (beta chain) sequence and its context. CDR1 is LGHDT and CDR2 is YNNKEL in the germline V gene (reference sequence). The CDR3 length is 14 residues. Trimming stripped 4 bases from V and 4 bases from J, with 12 bases between. As originally analysed: The authors estimated nucleated cell counts from reference gene primer amplification. Assay: immunoSEQ multiplex PCR; the TCRdb copy retains only in-frame clones and omits some. That table is the source of V, J and clone size, and D and trimming were worked out from the DNA. The sample carries approximately 400,000 clones, approximately 91% recorded once. This entry belongs to a study of blood T cell repertoires in COVID-19. Whole-study context: The cDNA or gDNA used as material had been derived from T cells, B-cell-depleted T cells, or PBMCs.

Membership in each cohort depended on participant-reported clinical history. The V and J genes are TRBV3-1 (or the pseudogene TRBV3-2) and TRBJ2-3; D remains unclear. Material: PBMCs or T cells enriched from blood (not recorded which). The receptor was derived from a woman between 40 and 50 years old who had been exposed to COVID-19. CDR3 region: CASSPARTADTQYF. The CDR3 DNA is TGTGCCAGCAGCCCAGCCCGAACAGCAGATACGCAGTATTTT.